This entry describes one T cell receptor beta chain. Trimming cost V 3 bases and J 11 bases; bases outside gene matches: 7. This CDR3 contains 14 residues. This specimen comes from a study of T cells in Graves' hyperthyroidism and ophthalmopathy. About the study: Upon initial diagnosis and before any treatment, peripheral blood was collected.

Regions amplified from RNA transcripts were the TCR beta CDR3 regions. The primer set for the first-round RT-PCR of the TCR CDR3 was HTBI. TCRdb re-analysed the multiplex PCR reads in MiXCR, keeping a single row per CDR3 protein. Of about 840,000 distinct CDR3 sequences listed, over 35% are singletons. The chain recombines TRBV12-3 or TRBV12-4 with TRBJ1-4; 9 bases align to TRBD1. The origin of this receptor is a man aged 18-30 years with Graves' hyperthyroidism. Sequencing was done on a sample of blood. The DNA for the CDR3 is TGTGCCAGCAGTTTCCACCCCGGGACAGGGAAACTGTTTTTT. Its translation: CASSFHPGTGKLFF.